This T cell receptor beta chain emerged from a study of shared clonotypes between healthy human individuals. About the research overall: CD4 naive and memory got three plates each, CD8 naive two, CD8 memory one. Study-wide findings and caveats: Clonotypes that were shared across a handful of donors made up approximately 5.1% of naive CD4 clonotypes.

150 to 250 ng DNA, 30,000 or so T cell genomes, went into each sorted-subset replicate PCR. Profiling relied on immunoSEQ multiplex PCR, and the TCRdb table lists in-frame clones only, not all of them. The table includes fewer than 3 million clones, 80% to 95% detected once. This clone was observed a few times. Its target is unknown. The CDR3 loop spans 14 amino acids. The germline gives CDR1 GTSNPN, CDR2 SVGIG (reference sequence). The V and J ends lost 4 bases and 0 bases respectively, with 12 bases between them. The sequence was obtained from a young man in good health. Some clones in this sample may be carry-over from other donors' samples. The V gene is TRBV30, the J gene TRBJ1-1; no clear D gene. The specimen sequenced was naive CD4+ T cells from PBMCs. Subset indicated: CD45RA+ positively selected. The CDR3 DNA reads TGTGCCTGGACGGGTGTGCTCATGAACACTGAAGCTTTCTTT. Amino acid sequence: CAWTGVLMNTEAFF. Full variable domain (missing parts from reference TRBV30 and TRBJ1-1): SQTIHQWPATLVQPVGSPLSLECTVEGTSNPNLYWYRQAAGRGLQLLFYSVGIGQISSEVPQNLSASRPQDRQFILSSKKLLLSDSGFYLCAWTGVLMNTEAFFGQGTRLTVV.